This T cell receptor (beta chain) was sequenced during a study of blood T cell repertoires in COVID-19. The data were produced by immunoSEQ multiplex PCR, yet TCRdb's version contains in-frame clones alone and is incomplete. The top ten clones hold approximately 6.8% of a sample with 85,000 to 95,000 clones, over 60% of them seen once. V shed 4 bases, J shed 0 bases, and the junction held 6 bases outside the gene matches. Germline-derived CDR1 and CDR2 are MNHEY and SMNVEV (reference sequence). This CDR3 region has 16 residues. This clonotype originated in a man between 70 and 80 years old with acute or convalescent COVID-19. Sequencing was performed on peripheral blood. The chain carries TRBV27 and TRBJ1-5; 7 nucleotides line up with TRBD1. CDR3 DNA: TGTGCCAGCAGTTGGGGCGGACAGGATAGCAATCAGCCCCAGCATTTT. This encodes CASSWGGQDSNQPQHF.